This T cell receptor (beta chain) originates from a study of T cell repertoires in cytomegalovirus infection. In TCRdb, the reads were re-called with MiXCR into one record per CDR3 protein. Among about 450,000 distinct CDR3 sequences listed, approximately 31% were seen once. There are many counts of this clonotype. Germline-derived CDR1 and CDR2 are SGHAT and FQNNGV. This CDR3 has 13 residues. V dropped 5 bases and J dropped 8 bases, with 15 bases sitting between them. The specimen was PBMCs. This clonotype was obtained from a human donor in good health (CMV status not recorded). Some clones in this sample may be carry-over from other donors' samples. The chain uses TRBV11-2 and TRBJ1-2; possibly TRBD1 for D (6 bases). CDR3 nucleotides: TGTGCCAGCAGCCCCAACAGGGATCGGGGCTACACCTTC. Translation: CASSPNRDRGYTF.